This is a list of T cell receptor beta chains from one sample in a study of blood T cell repertoires in COVID-19. Assay: immunoSEQ multiplex PCR; the TCRdb copy retains only in-frame clones and omits some. The sample lists roughly 180,000 clones; roughly nine tenths were seen once. Specimen: peripheral blood. The receptors shown here come from an older man with active or convalescent COVID-19. Each CDR3 is given with its conserved first and last residue. D genes are given only for firm matches. The listing skips clone size in some rows; elsewhere it reads once, few, many or a size class.

D | J | V | size | CDR3 | DNA
. | TRBJ1-5 | TRBV10-3 | once | CAISEESNQPQHF | TGTGCCATCAGTGAAGAGTCCAATCAGCCCCAGCATTTT
. | TRBJ1-2 | TRBV7-2 | . | CASSLAHGQNYGYTF | TGTGCCAGCAGCTTAGCGCATGGACAGAACTATGGCTACACCTTC
TRBD1 | TRBJ2-5 | TRBV7-2 | . | CASSQGSTGFQYF | TGTGCCAGCAGCCAGGGGTCGACAGGGTTCCAGTACTTC
TRBD1 | TRBJ1-6 | TRBV2 | . | CASSPRQGAHNSPLHF | TGTGCCAGCAGTCCAAGACAGGGGGCGCATAATTCACCCCTCCACTTT
. | TRBJ2-3 | TRBV24-1 | . | CATSDLSGDTQYF | TGTGCCACCAGTGATTTGTCAGGGGATACGCAGTATTTT
. | TRBJ2-3 | TRBV5-6 | . | CASSLGGPDTQYF | TGTGCCAGCAGCTTGGGGGGCCCAGATACGCAGTATTTT
. | TRBJ2-2 | TRBV4-1 | few | CASSQTPSWAELFF | TGCGCCAGCAGCCAAACACCTAGCTGGGCGGAGCTGTTTTTT
. | TRBJ2-2 | TRBV6-5 | . | CASSFWDFGRAGELFF | TGTGCCAGCAGTTTTTGGGACTTCGGGCGCGCCGGGGAGCTGTTTTTT
. | TRBJ1-2 | TRBV2 | . | CASSGGYTF | TGTGCCAGCAGCGGTGGCTACACCTTC
. | TRBJ2-3 | TRBV7-8 | . | CASSQEGGRSTDTQYF | TGTGCCAGCAGCCAGGAGGGGGGGCGAAGCACAGATACGCAGTATTTT
. | TRBJ2-2 | TRBV29-1 | . | CSVARGSSNTGELFF | TGCAGCGTAGCGCGGGGTTCATCGAACACCGGGGAGCTGTTTTTT
TRBD1 | TRBJ2-7 | TRBV6-1 | . | CASSEATGAHYEQYF | TGTGCCAGCAGTGAAGCGACAGGGGCGCATTACGAGCAGTACTTC
. | TRBJ1-2 | TRBV28 | . | CASSLPGLNYGYTF | TGTGCCAGCAGTTTACCTGGACTTAACTATGGCTACACCTTC
. | TRBJ1-3 | TRBV25-1 | . | CASSDGGSGNTIYF | TGTGCCAGCAGTGATGGGGGGTCTGGAAACACCATATATTTT
TRBD1 | TRBJ1-6 | TRBV2 | . | CASSGPGQANRFYNSPLHF | TGTGCCAGCAGTGGACCGGGACAGGCCAACCGGTTTTATAATTCACCCCTCCACTTT
TRBD2 | TRBJ2-6 | TRBV19 | . | CASSLREGSGANVLTF | TGTGCCAGTAGCCTGAGGGAGGGGTCTGGGGCCAACGTCCTGACTTTC
TRBD1 | TRBJ2-1 | TRBV18 | . | CASSPDRGPNEQFF | TGTGCCAGCTCCCCGGACAGGGGCCCCAATGAGCAGTTCTTC
TRBD1 | TRBJ1-5 | TRBV2 | . | CASSESRGTGISGSNQPQHF | TGTGCCAGCAGTGAATCCCGGGGGACAGGGATTAGCGGAAGCAATCAGCCCCAGCATTTT
. | TRBJ2-5 | TRBV19 | . | CASSMKQLQETQYF | TGTGCCAGTAGTATGAAACAGCTTCAAGAGACCCAGTACTTC
. | TRBJ2-1 | TRBV3-1/TRBV3-2 | . | CASSQVPTADNEQFF | TGTGCCAGCAGCCAAGTCCCCACGGCGGACAATGAGCAGTTCTTC
TRBD2 | TRBJ2-7 | TRBV27 | . | CASRFRTSGGLTYEQYF | TGTGCCAGCAGATTCCGGACTAGCGGGGGTCTTACCTACGAGCAGTACTTC
. | TRBJ1-1 | TRBV5-1 | . | CASSTDSRYGAFF | TGCGCCAGCAGCACCGACAGTCGGTACGGGGCTTTCTTT
TRBD1 | TRBJ2-7 | TRBV5-5 | . | CASSLSGTGLYEQYF | TGTGCCAGCAGCTTGTCTGGGACAGGGCTTTACGAGCAGTACTTC
. | TRBJ1-1 | TRBV18 | . | CASSTGQNTEAFF | TGTGCCAGCTCAACGGGACAGAACACTGAAGCTTTCTTT
. | TRBJ2-7 | TRBV7-2 | few | CASSSVGGYEQYF | TGTGCCAGCAGCTCCGTAGGCGGCTACGAGCAGTACTTC
. | TRBJ2-3 | TRBV6-5 | . | CASSEAPPTDTQYF | TGTGCCAGCAGCGAGGCACCACCCACAGATACGCAGTATTTT
. | TRBJ1-2 | TRBV11-3 | . | CASSLFRQVPNYGYTF | TGTGCCAGCAGCTTATTCCGACAGGTACCTAACTATGGCTACACCTTC
. | TRBJ1-6 | TRBV6-5 | . | CASKDQGNSPLHF | TGTGCCAGCAAGGACCAGGGGAACTCACCCCTCCACTTT
. | TRBJ2-7 | TRBV10-3 | . | CAISVGGSSYEQYF | TGTGCCATCAGTGTTGGCGGTAGCTCCTACGAGCAGTACTTC
TRBD1 | TRBJ1-3 | TRBV19 | . | CASSNLPGQGPDTIYF | TGTGCCAGTAGTAATCTCCCGGGACAGGGGCCGGACACCATATATTTT
. | TRBJ2-3 | TRBV6-5 | once | CASSSTKDTQYF | TGTGCCAGCAGTTCTACGAAAGATACGCAGTATTTT
TRBD2 | TRBJ2-1 | TRBV5-1 | . | CASSFLASGGEQFF | TGCGCCAGCAGCTTTCTCGCTAGCGGGGGGGAGCAGTTCTTC
. | TRBJ1-5 | TRBV5-1 | . | CASSLGGNNQPQHF | TGCGCCAGCAGCTTAGGAGGGAACAATCAGCCCCAGCATTTT
. | TRBJ2-1 | TRBV3-1/TRBV3-2 | . | CASSQVRGDEQFF | TGTGCCAGCAGCCAAGTAAGGGGCGATGAGCAGTTCTTC
TRBD1 | TRBJ1-1 | TRBV7-9 | . | CASSLQGAEAFF | TGTGCCAGCAGCCTACAGGGGGCTGAAGCTTTCTTT
. | TRBJ1-5 | TRBV19 | . | CATRGHGGNQPQHF | TGTGCCACCCGAGGCCACGGGGGCAATCAGCCCCAGCATTTT
TRBD2 | TRBJ2-7 | TRBV18 | . | CASSLGGTSGRAVYEQYF | TGTGCCAGCTCACTCGGCGGGACTAGCGGGAGGGCCGTCTACGAGCAGTACTTC
. | TRBJ2-5 | TRBV30 | . | CARLVVAGFKETQYF | TGTGCTCGGTTGGTGGTGGCCGGGTTCAAAGAGACCCAGTACTTC
TRBD1 | TRBJ2-2 | TRBV3-1/TRBV3-2 | once | CASRKRTGTGELFF | TGTGCCAGCAGAAAGAGGACAGGCACCGGGGAGCTGTTTTTT
. | TRBJ1-4 | TRBV5-1 | . | CASSLGGQGNEKLFF | TGCGCCAGCAGCTTGGGGGGGCAGGGTAATGAAAAACTGTTTTTT
. | TRBJ2-7 | TRBV28 | . | CASGTEYEQYF | TGTGCCAGTGGGACTGAGTACGAGCAGTACTTC
. | TRBJ1-1 | TRBV19 | . | CASSRDPIGRRTEAFF | TGTGCCAGTAGTCGCGACCCAATAGGGAGGCGCACTGAAGCTTTCTTT
TRBD1 | TRBJ2-5 | TRBV5-1 | . | CASSLVGGLRETQYF | TGCGCCAGCAGCTTGGTAGGGGGCCTCAGGGAGACCCAGTACTTC
. | TRBJ1-2 | TRBV5-1 | . | CASSLSQGGYGYTF | TGCGCCAGCAGCTTGTCACAGGGCGGGTATGGCTACACCTTC
. | TRBJ1-5 | TRBV23-1 | . | CASSPGDRYSNQPQHF | TGCGCCAGCAGTCCAGGAGACAGATATAGCAATCAGCCCCAGCATTTT